This entry features one T cell receptor beta chain sequence. The antigen is not known. Germline V gene lookup returns CDR1 SGHDT and CDR2 YYEEEE. V lost 5 bases and J lost 1, with 21 bases in between. This CDR3 comprises 17 residues. The sample belongs to a study of shared clonotypes between healthy human individuals. Whole-study findings and limits: Despite large depth, sorted-subset datasets appeared incompletely sequenced.

It was at deep level that the assay was run. Source study methods: ImmunoSEQ sequences covered only the junction and lacked quality scores; filtering therefore differed. Assay used: immunoSEQ multiplex PCR; TCRdb lists only in-frame clones, some missing. V and J calls and clone size are those listed in that table; D and trimming were worked out from the DNA. The sample has roughly 2.5 million clones; around 94% are singletons. A CD45RA-negative memory subset and a CD45RA+ naive subset were separated from the CD4+ cells. The origin of this receptor is a man in his late teens or twenties in good health. The chain links TRBV5-6 to TRBJ1-1; TRBD1 might be the D (5 bases). Sequencing was done on a sample of naive CD4+ T cells sorted from blood. The subset is: CD45RA+ positively selected. The chain's CDR3 is CASSYLDWGNRNTEAFF. CDR3 bases: TGTGCCAGCAGTTACCTGGATTGGGGGAATAGGAACACTGAAGCTTTCTTT.